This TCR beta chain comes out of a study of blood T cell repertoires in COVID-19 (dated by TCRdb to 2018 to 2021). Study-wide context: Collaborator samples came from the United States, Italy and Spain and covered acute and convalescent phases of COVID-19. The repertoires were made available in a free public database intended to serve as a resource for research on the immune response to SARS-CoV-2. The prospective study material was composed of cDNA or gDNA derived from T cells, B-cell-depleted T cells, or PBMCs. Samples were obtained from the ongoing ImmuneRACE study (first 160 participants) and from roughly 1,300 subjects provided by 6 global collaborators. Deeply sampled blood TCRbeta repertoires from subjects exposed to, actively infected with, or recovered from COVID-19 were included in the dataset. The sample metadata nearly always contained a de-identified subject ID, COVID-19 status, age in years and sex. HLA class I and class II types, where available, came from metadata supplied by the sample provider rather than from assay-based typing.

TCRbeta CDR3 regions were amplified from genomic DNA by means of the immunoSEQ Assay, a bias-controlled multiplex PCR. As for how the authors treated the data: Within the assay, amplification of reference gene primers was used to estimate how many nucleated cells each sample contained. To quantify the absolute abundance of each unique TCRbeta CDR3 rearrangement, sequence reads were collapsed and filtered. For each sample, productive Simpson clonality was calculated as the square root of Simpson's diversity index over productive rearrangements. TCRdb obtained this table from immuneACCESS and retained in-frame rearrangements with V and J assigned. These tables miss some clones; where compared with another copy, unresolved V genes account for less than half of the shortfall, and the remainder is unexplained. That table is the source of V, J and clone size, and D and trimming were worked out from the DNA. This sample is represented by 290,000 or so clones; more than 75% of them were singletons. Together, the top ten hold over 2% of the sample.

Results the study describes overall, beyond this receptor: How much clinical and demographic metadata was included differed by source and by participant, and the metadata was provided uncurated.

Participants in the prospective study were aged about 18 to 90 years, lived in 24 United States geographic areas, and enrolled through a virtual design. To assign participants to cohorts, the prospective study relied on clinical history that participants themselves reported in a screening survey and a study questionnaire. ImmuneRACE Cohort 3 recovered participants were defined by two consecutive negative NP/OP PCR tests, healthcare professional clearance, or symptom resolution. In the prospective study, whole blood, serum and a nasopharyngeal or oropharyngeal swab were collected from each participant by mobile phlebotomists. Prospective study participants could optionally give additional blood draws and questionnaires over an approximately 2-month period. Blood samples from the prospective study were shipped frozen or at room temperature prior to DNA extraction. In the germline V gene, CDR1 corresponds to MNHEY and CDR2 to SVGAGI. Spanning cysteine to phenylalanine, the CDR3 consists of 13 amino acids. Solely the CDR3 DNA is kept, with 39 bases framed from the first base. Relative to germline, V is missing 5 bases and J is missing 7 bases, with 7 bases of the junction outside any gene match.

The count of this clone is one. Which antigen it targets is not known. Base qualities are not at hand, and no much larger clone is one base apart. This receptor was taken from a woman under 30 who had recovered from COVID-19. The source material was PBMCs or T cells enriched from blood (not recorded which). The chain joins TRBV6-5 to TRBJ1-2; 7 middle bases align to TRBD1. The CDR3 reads CASSQTGPGGYTF. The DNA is TGTGCCAGCAGTCAGACAGGGCCGGGTGGCTACACCTTC.